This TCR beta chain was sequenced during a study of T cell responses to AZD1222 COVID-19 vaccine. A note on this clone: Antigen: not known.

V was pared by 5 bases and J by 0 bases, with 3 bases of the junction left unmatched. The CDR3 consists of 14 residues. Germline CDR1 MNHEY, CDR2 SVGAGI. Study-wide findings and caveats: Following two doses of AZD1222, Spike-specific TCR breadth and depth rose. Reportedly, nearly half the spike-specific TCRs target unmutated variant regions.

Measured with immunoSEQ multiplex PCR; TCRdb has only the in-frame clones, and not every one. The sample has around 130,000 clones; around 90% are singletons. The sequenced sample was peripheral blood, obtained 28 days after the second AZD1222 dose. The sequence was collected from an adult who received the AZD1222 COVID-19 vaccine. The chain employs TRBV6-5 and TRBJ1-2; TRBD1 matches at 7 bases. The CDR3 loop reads CASSRDSSNYGYTF. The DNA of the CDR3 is TGTGCCAGCAGTCGGGACAGTTCTAACTATGGCTACACCTTC.